The 20 T cell receptor beta chains listed next were all sequenced from one sample in a study of cytomegalovirus exposure and HLA in healthy donors. The PCR was carried out with 60 Vbeta primers and 13 Jbeta primers. Clones were read by immunoSEQ multiplex PCR, and TCRdb kept only the in-frame ones, dropping some. The sample records 90,000 to 110,000 clones, around 75% being singletons. Sequencing was done on a sample of PBMCs. Receptor source: a man aged 40-50 years in good health and CMV-seronegative.

This clone appeared a few times. This chain links TRBV10-3 with TRBJ1-1; D perhaps matches TRBD1 (6 bases). The CDR3 contains 15 residues. Deletions cut 0 bases from V and 4 bases from J, with 12 bases between. Germline-derived CDR1 and CDR2 are ENHRY and SYGVKD. This CDR3 is CAISESRGAATEAFF. DNA for the CDR3: TGTGCCATCAGTGAGTCGCGGGGGGCGGCCACTGAAGCTTTCTTT.

V usage is TRBV29-1 and J usage is TRBJ2-1; 7 nucleotides align to TRBD2. The J segment lost 3 bases and the V segment lost 4 bases, leaving 3 bases of the junction unmatched. Germline V CDR1 and CDR2: SQVTM, ANQGSEA. This CDR3 spans 13 amino acids. CDR3 amino acids: CSVGGRGYNEQFF. Here the CDR3 DNA reads TGCAGCGTTGGAGGGAGGGGCTACAATGAGCAGTTCTTC.

The J gene is TRBJ2-1, the V gene TRBV6-6, with unresolved D. Germline CDR1 is MNHNY and CDR2 is SVGAGI (reference sequence). Between the trimmed V and J ends, which lost 5 bases and 1 base, there was a span of 9 bases. The CDR3 loop spans 14 amino acids. The CDR3 region is CASSHKLSYNEQFF. CDR3 coding DNA: TGTGCCAGCAGTCACAAATTATCCTACAATGAGCAGTTCTTC.

The genes are TRBV6-6 and TRBJ2-5, with 9 bases aligning to TRBD1. Germline assignment: CDR1 MNHNY and CDR2 SVGAGI (reference sequence). J was trimmed by 0 bases and V by 6 bases; bases with no gene match: 8. This CDR3 has 16 residues. The CDR3 reads CASSVTGTGYQETQYF. The CDR3 region has the DNA TGTGCCAGCAGCGTTACCGGGACAGGGTACCAAGAGACCCAGTACTTC.

This clone is a singleton in its sample. The chain recombines TRBV2 with TRBJ2-7, with a tentative D call TRBD1 (5 bases). The CDR3 runs to 12 residues. Germline V gene lookup returns CDR1 SNHLY and CDR2 FYNNEI. Trimming took off 6 bases at V and 7 bases at J, with 13 bases between the two ends. The chain's CDR3 is CASSDWGREQYF. In DNA form, the CDR3 reads TGTGCCAGCAGCGATTGGGGCAGGGAGCAGTACTTC.

The V gene is TRBV5-6, the J gene TRBJ2-2; 9 positions match TRBD1. The V gene end was trimmed by 2 bases and the J gene end by 6 bases; junction bases not matched to a gene: 5. The CDR3 runs to 15 residues. Germline CDR1 is SGHDT and CDR2 is YYEEEE. The CDR3 sequence is CASSFRDRDAGELFF. In nucleotides, the CDR3 is TGTGCCAGCAGCTTCCGGGACAGGGACGCCGGGGAGCTGTTTTTT.

The chain combines TRBV5-1 with TRBJ2-3, with 7 bases that match TRBD2. The CDR3 is made up of 14 amino acids. Germline V gives CDR1 SGHRS, CDR2 YFSETQ. V trimming: 3 bases; J trimming: 8 bases; junction bases outside the gene matches: 9. CDR3 in DNA: TGCGCCAGCAGCTCGACTAGCCGGGGAAGTACGCAGTATTTT. This encodes CASSSTSRGSTQYF.

CDR3 DNA: TGCGCCAGCAGCTTGGGGCAGACTTACTACTACGAGCAGTACTTC. This sequence encodes CASSLGQTYYYEQYF. The chain joins TRBV5-1 to TRBJ2-7; the D is unclear. V dropped 0 bases and J dropped 3 bases, with 13 bases sitting between them. The CDR3 runs 15 residues. Germline V gene sequence: CDR1 SGHRS, CDR2 YFSETQ.

The chain joins TRBV5-1 to TRBJ1-1; D might be TRBD1 (6 bases). The CDR3 has 13 amino acids. Germline values: CDR1 SGHRS, CDR2 YFSETQ. V lost 3 bases and J 3 bases, leaving 9 bases between the germline ends. The CDR3 spells CASSSRQDTEAFF. The DNA for the CDR3 is TGCGCCAGCAGCTCTCGACAGGACACTGAAGCTTTCTTT. The full variable domain, in which reference TRBV5-1 and TRBJ1-1 provide the parts outside the CDR3, is KAGVTQTPRYLIKTRGQQVTLSCSPISGHRSVSWYQQTPGQGLQFLFEYFSETQRNKGNFPGRFSGRQFSNSRSEMNVSTLELGDSALYLCASSSRQDTEAFFGQGTRLTVV.

This chain uses TRBV5-1 with TRBJ1-2, with D possibly being TRBD1 (6 bases). Germline lookup yields CDR1 SGHRS and CDR2 YFSETQ. There are 17 residues in the CDR3. V was shortened by 0 bases and J by 3 bases, with 18 bases between the two germline ends. Here the CDR3 reads CASSLVGTIVEYYGYTF. The CDR3 nucleotides read TGCGCCAGCAGCTTGGTGGGGACAATCGTTGAATACTATGGCTACACCTTC.

The chain joins TRBV28 to TRBJ1-5, with D unclear. This CDR3 region has 15 residues. Deletions cut 1 base from V and 4 bases from J, with 11 bases between. CDR1 is MDHEN and CDR2 is SYDVKM in the germline V gene. CDR3 residues: CASSLFGRFNQPQHF. The CDR3 DNA reads as TGTGCCAGCAGTTTATTTGGGAGATTTAATCAGCCCCAGCATTTT.

V and J are TRBV2 and TRBJ1-5, with 7 bases identical to TRBD1. V trimming: 7 bases; J trimming: 4 bases; junction bases outside the gene matches: 10. The CDR3 spans 15 residues. The germline V gene has CDR1 SNHLY and CDR2 FYNNEI. CDR3 nucleotides: TGTGCCAGCACAAAGGGACAGACTGAAAATCAGCCCCAGCATTTT. Translation gives CASTKGQTENQPQHF.

This clone appeared once. The rearrangement uses TRBV6-1 and TRBJ2-5; 8 nucleotides match TRBD1. The CDR3 contains 15 residues. V trimming: 7 bases; J trimming: 3 bases; junction bases outside the gene matches: 10. Germline-derived CDR1 and CDR2 are MNHNS and SASEGT. CDR3 region: CASKKDRAREETQYF. CDR3 DNA sequence: TGTGCCAGCAAAAAGGACAGGGCTCGGGAAGAGACCCAGTACTTC.

The chain couples TRBV6-6 to TRBJ2-5; D is perhaps TRBD1 (6 bases). The DNA end is a closer match to TRBJ2-7, so the J assignment may be wrong. CDR3 length equals 13 residues. Per germline, CDR1 MNHNY and CDR2 SVGAGI (reference sequence). The CDR3 nucleotides are TGTGCCTGTACCGGGACACATCAAACCGAGCAGTACTTC. It yields the protein CACTGTHQTEQYF.

The chain uses TRBV5-6 and TRBJ1-5; TRBD1 aligns across 8 bases. The CDR3 has 15 amino acids. Germline lookup yields CDR1 SGHDT and CDR2 YYEEEE. Trimming took 2 bases from V and 5 from J; bases not matched to a gene: 6. The CDR3 DNA follows: TGTGCCAGCAGCTTAAGGACAGGGAAAGATCAGCCCCAGCATTTT. This gives the protein CASSLRTGKDQPQHF. Full variable domain (outside the CDR3, taken from reference TRBV5-6 and TRBJ1-5): DAGVTQSPTHLIKTRGQQVTLRCSPKSGHDTVSWYQQALGQGPQFIFQYYEEEERQRGNFPDRFSGHQFPNYSSELNVNALLLGDSALYLCASSLRTGKDQPQHFGDGTRLSIL.

The genes are TRBV6-6 and TRBJ1-5; D is unclear. In germline, CDR1 is MNHNY, CDR2 SVGAGI (reference sequence). Trimming took 7 bases from V and 0 from J, leaving 10 bases between them. CDR3 length equals 14 residues. The CDR3 sequence is CASKWGDSNQPQHF. The DNA of the CDR3 is TGTGCCAGCAAGTGGGGAGATAGCAATCAGCCCCAGCATTTT.

The chain links TRBV5-6 to TRBJ2-7; weak D call: TRBD1 (5 bases). Trimming left V 4 bases short and J 3 bases short, with 17 bases between. The CDR3 length is 15 residues. From germline, CDR1 is SGHDT and CDR2 YYEEEE. CDR3 coding DNA: TGTGCCAGCAGCCTAGACAGAACTCTTGTCTACGAGCAGTACTTC. Protein sequence: CASSLDRTLVYEQYF.

The chain is built from TRBV30 and TRBJ2-1; 10 nucleotides agree with TRBD2. CDR1 GTSNPN and CDR2 SVGIG come from the germline V gene (reference sequence). V was clipped by 7 bases and J by 3 bases; unmatched bases: 12. The CDR3 is 16 residues long. The CDR3 sequence: CALKFSGTSDYNEQFF. Written as DNA, the CDR3 is TGTGCCTTGAAATTCTCCGGGACTAGCGACTACAATGAGCAGTTCTTC.

The genes are TRBV7-8 and TRBJ2-7, with 7 bases identical to TRBD1. The CDR3 loop spans 15 amino acids. The germline V gene has CDR1 SGHVS and CDR2 FQNEAQ. The V and J ends lost 5 bases and 1 base, in that order; junction bases with no gene match: 8. The CDR3 loop reads CASSLRQGQSYEQYF. DNA of the CDR3: TGTGCCAGCAGCCTGCGACAGGGCCAATCCTACGAGCAGTACTTC.

This chain uses TRBV2 with TRBJ1-1; a weak D match, TRBD1 (6 bases). Germline CDR1 reads SNHLY; CDR2 reads FYNNEI. CDR3 length: 14 amino acids. Deletions cut 6 bases from V and 1 base from J, with 12 bases between. CDR3 loop: CASRDQGGNTEAFF. The CDR3, as DNA: TGTGCCAGCAGAGACCAAGGGGGGAACACTGAAGCTTTCTTT.